A selection of T cell receptor beta chains follows, all from one sample in a study of synovial regulatory T cells in juvenile arthritis. Method: immunoSEQ multiplex PCR; TCRdb's copy keeps in-frame clones and lacks some. The sample's table shows about 2,500 clones. The sample was Treg cells from the synovium. Source of these receptors: a donor younger than 30 with juvenile idiopathic arthritis. CDR3s include the opening cysteine and the closing phenylalanine or tryptophan. Sizes are listed as how often the clone was seen (once, few, many) or a class if it is expanded.

J gene | V gene | clone size | CDR3 protein
TRBJ2-3 | TRBV5-1 | medium-sized | CASSLAPSGLTDTQYF
TRBJ2-3 | TRBV4-1 | medium-sized | CASSQFITTGTSGVQDEQYF
TRBJ2-7 | TRBV11-3 | medium-sized | CASSLTLGSGIYEQYF
TRBJ1-1 | TRBV5-1 | medium-sized | CASSPGQGVVEAFF
TRBJ2-2 | TRBV27 | medium-sized | CASSLAGELFF
TRBJ1-2 | TRBV5-4 | medium-sized | CASSGQFANYGYTF
TRBJ2-4 | TRBV27 | medium-sized | CASSLEGYKNIQYF
TRBJ1-1 | TRBV4-1 | medium-sized | CASSQDSTEAFF
TRBJ1-2 | TRBV5-4 | medium-sized | CASSALTGYGYTF
TRBJ2-7 | TRBV19 | medium-sized | CASSPGAYYEQYF
TRBJ1-1 | TRBV7-9 | medium-sized | CASSRRNTEAFF
TRBJ2-3 | TRBV19 | large | CASSLRDRGQADTQYF
TRBJ1-2 | TRBV7-2 | medium-sized | CASSLAFNYGYTF
TRBJ1-1 | TRBV18 | medium-sized | CASTRQMNTEAFF
TRBJ2-7 | TRBV4-2 | medium-sized | CASSPSTVYEQYF
TRBJ2-7 | TRBV19 | medium-sized | CASSIDILISYEQYF
TRBJ1-2 | TRBV29-1 | medium-sized | CSALTGQSGGHLFDYGYTF
TRBJ2-1 | TRBV5-1 | medium-sized | CASSLDRAGPYNEQFF
TRBJ2-3 | TRBV5-1 | medium-sized | CASSLPSTDTQYF
TRBJ2-6 | TRBV5-1 | medium-sized | CASGGTSGKSGANVLTF
TRBJ2-7 | TRBV21-1 | medium-sized | CASSVRQGGTYEQYF
TRBJ2-7 | TRBV21-1 | medium-sized | CASSKDATAFFSYEQYF
TRBJ2-7 | TRBV5-4 | medium-sized | CASSLWGGSYEQYF
TRBJ1-2 | TRBV5-1 | medium-sized | CASSLGGNYGYTF
TRBJ2-5 | TRBV6-6 | medium-sized | CASRRIRGGGEETQYF
TRBJ1-2 | TRBV18 | medium-sized | CASSPTGRPGYTF
TRBJ2-7 | TRBV19 | medium-sized | CASSAVFGTVGEQYF
TRBJ1-3 | TRBV18 | medium-sized | CASSHYSGNTIYF
TRBJ1-1 | TRBV6-5 | medium-sized | CASSSRQGLAFF
TRBJ1-6 | TRBV5-6 | medium-sized | CASTGDRGRNSPLHF
TRBJ1-5 | TRBV18 | medium-sized | CASSARQGHQPQHF
TRBJ1-6 | TRBV10-3 | medium-sized | CAISEPGGEALHF
TRBJ1-5 | TRBV27 | medium-sized | CASSPEGQGFGWVQPQHF